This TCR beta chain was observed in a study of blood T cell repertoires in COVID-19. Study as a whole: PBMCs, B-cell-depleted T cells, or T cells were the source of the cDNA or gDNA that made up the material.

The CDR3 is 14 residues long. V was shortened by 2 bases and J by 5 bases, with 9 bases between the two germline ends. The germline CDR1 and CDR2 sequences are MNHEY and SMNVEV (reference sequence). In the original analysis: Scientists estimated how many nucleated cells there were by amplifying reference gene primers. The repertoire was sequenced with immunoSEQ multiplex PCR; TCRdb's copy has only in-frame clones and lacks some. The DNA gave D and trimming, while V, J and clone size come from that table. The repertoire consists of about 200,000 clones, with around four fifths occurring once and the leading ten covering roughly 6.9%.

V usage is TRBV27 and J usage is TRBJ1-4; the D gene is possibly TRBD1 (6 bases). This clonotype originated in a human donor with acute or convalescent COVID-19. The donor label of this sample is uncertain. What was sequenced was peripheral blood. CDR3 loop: CASSLKGQNEKLFF. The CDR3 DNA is TGTGCCAGCAGTTTAAAGGGACAAAATGAAAAACTGTTTTTT.